A selection of T cell receptor beta chains follows, all from one sample in a study of Graves' ophthalmopathy and Graves' hyperthyroidism. TCRdb recomputed calls from the multiplex PCR reads with MiXCR, one row per CDR3 protein. The table shows 450,000 to 600,000 distinct CDR3 sequences, with 39% occurring only once. The source material was peripheral blood or thyroid tissue (not recorded which). These receptors were obtained from an adult man with Graves' hyperthyroidism. Both conserved end residues are part of each CDR3.

J gene | V gene | CDR3 protein
TRBJ2-6 | TRBV15 | CATSREIRGSGANVLTF
TRBJ2-2 | TRBV10-3 | CASSRRDRSFTGELFF
TRBJ1-2 | TRBV27 | CASSFDGAGYGYTF
- | TRBV5-1 | CASSWAAKPSNEQFF
TRBJ2-2 | TRBV30 | CACTHQGADTGELFF
TRBJ1-1 | TRBV10-3 | CAISPGTNTEAFF
TRBJ2-2 | TRBV2 | CASSADRELFF
TRBJ2-7 | TRBV25-1 | CASSPTDTGELYF
TRBJ2-7 | TRBV7-9 | CASRGGQDNDEQYF
TRBJ2-7 | TRBV7-9 | CASSPFRAGQTYEQYF
TRBJ2-6 | TRBV27 | CASSNRVEANVLTF
- | TRBV7-8 | CASSSPSDRPIDEQFF
TRBJ2-4 | TRBV5-8 | CASSSPVGKNIQYF
TRBJ1-6 | TRBV25-1 | CASRRTGGDSPLHF
TRBJ2-2 | TRBV7-2 | CASSAGLAETGELFF
TRBJ2-5 | TRBV2 | CASSERLHQETQYF
TRBJ1-5 | TRBV7-9 | CASSHLRGLGQPQHF
TRBJ1-3 | TRBV7-9 | CASSLEGQGFSGNTIYF
TRBJ2-7 | TRBV7-2 | CASSTLTSSSYEQYF
TRBJ2-6 | TRBV7-2 | CASSPGGTGANVLTF
TRBJ1-5 | TRBV2 | CASSEAGGGNQPQHF
TRBJ1-3 | TRBV10-2 | CASSYGPTAAVVGNTIYF
TRBJ1-1 | TRBV12-3/TRBV12-4 | CASSQAPGYEAFF
TRBJ2-5 | TRBV20-1 | CSAREDTFQETQYF
TRBJ2-7 | TRBV12-5 | CASGLLEGGSYEQYF
TRBJ1-4 | TRBV6-5 | CASSYSGGEKLFF
TRBJ1-2 | TRBV4-2 | CASSQDAQGALRSRGYTF
TRBJ1-1 | TRBV4-1 | CASSQTGGGGNTEAFF
TRBJ1-5 | TRBV20-1 | CSAQSHGNQPQHF
TRBJ1-5 | TRBV7-8 | CASSFSGERQPQHF
TRBJ2-5 | TRBV5-1 | CASSLAIRLGGTQETQYF
TRBJ2-7 | TRBV10-3 | CASSEDGRRTYEQYF
TRBJ2-7 | TRBV7-2 | CASSLTLASYEQYF
TRBJ2-7 | TRBV20-1 | CSVGQGANERYF
TRBJ1-3 | TRBV10-3 | CAISDGNTIYF
TRBJ1-2 | TRBV5-1 | CASSPGTGLLDTYGYTF
TRBJ1-6 | TRBV6-5 | CASSYSRSRQNSPLHF
TRBJ2-2 | TRBV7-9 | CASSLISRNTGELFF
TRBJ1-1 | TRBV30 | CAGALGTEAFF
TRBJ2-2 | TRBV19 | CASSMGLNTGELFF
TRBJ2-5 | TRBV5-8 | CASSIRTSGSETQYF
TRBJ2-5 | TRBV7-8 | CASSLAREETQYF
TRBJ2-2 | TRBV24-1 | CATSVRVGTGELFF
TRBJ1-1 | TRBV10-2 | CASSAQLDTTEAFF
TRBJ2-7 | TRBV10-3 | CAISLAGQAYEQYF
TRBJ2-1 | TRBV7-2 | CASSPRPQGNEQFF
TRBJ1-5 | TRBV7-8 | CASSLGDRGRYSNQPQHF
TRBJ1-6 | TRBV10-3 | CAISESGGTGGHNSPLHF